Shown below are 31 T cell receptor beta chains from a single sample sequenced in a study of vaccination and CD4 T cells after COVID-19. Researchers used the Oncomine TCR Beta short-read assay to sequence DNA from cultured CD4+ T cells. TCRdb re-derived calls from the PCR reads in MiXCR, one entry per CDR3 protein. The table has 7,200 or so distinct CDR3 sequences, around 60% seen once; the top ten hold about 33%. No antigen has been identified for these receptors. Treatment of the sample: roughly 10-day PBMC culture with coronavirus spike peptide pools or control peptides (ViraFEST assay). Sequenced material: CD4+ T cells from blood, cultured in vitro. The origin of the receptors is a human donor who had recovered from COVID-19.

The rearrangement links TRBV6-2 or TRBV6-3 to TRBJ2-5, with a possible D match to TRBD1 (6 bases). This CDR3 has 16 amino acids. The V gene lost 2 bases and the J gene lost 2 bases, with 15 bases spanning the gap. Germline loops: CDR1 MNHEY, CDR2 SVGEGT. CDR3 sequence (DNA): TGTGCCAGCAGTTACACCGGGACACTAGATCAAGAGACCCAGTACTTC. Its translation: CASSYTGTLDQETQYF.

The chain recombines TRBV20-1 with TRBJ2-1; 8 bases are shared with TRBD2. The CDR3 extends over 17 amino acids. Looked up from germline, CDR1 is DFQATT and CDR2 is SNEGSKA (reference sequence). The ends lost 5 bases at V and 5 bases at J; junction bases unmatched: 17. CDR3 protein: CSAGPNSGTFGNNEQFF. The CDR3 nucleotides read TGCAGTGCTGGGCCCAATAGCGGGACATTTGGGAACAATGAGCAGTTCTTC.

This clonotype was seen only once. V is TRBV19 and J is TRBJ2-6, with TRBD1 matching 8 bases. The V gene's germline CDR1 is LNHDA and CDR2 SQIVND (reference sequence). J was trimmed by 2 bases and V by 5 bases; bases with no gene match: 2. The CDR3 is 15 amino acids. CDR3 nucleotide sequence: TGTGCCAGTAGTCAGGGGGCTCCTGGGGCCAACGTCCTGACTTTC. Amino acids: CASSQGAPGANVLTF.

The J gene is TRBJ2-1, the V gene TRBV27; D is unclear. The CDR3 runs to 16 residues. Trimming left V 4 bases short and J 2 bases short, with 15 bases between. Germline V lookup: CDR1 MNHEY, CDR2 SMNVEV (reference sequence). The CDR3 is CASSSEWAPTYNEQFF. For the CDR3, the DNA is TGTGCCAGCAGTTCCGAGTGGGCGCCCACCTACAATGAGCAGTTCTTC.

The chain is built from TRBV7-3 and TRBJ1-2; the D is unclear. CDR1 is SGHTA and CDR2 is FQGTGA in the germline V gene. This CDR3 spans 16 amino acids. V lost 2 bases, J lost 0 bases, and 13 bases lay in between. As DNA, the CDR3 is TGTGCCAGCAGCTTATATGGTCCGGCTGCTAACTATGGCTACACCTTC. This sequence encodes CASSLYGPAANYGYTF.

J is TRBJ1-2 and V is TRBV7-3; D perhaps matches TRBD1 (5 bases). V was clipped by 0 bases and J by 8 bases, with 10 bases between them. The CDR3 is 13 amino acids. Germline-derived CDR1 and CDR2 are SGHTA and FQGTGA. CDR3 residues: CASSLTGDRGYTF. In nucleotides, the CDR3 is TGTGCCAGCAGCTTAACGGGGGATCGGGGCTACACCTTC.

The chain carries TRBV19 and TRBJ1-6; D ambiguous. The CDR3 runs 13 residues. Germline CDR1 is LNHDA and CDR2 is SQIVND (reference sequence). V was cut by 6 bases and J by 7 bases, with 10 bases left in between. The CDR3 nucleotides read TGTGCCAGTAGCCCGGGAAAGAATTCACCCCTCCACTTT. Residues: CASSPGKNSPLHF.

The chain carries TRBV5-4 and TRBJ2-7; D remains unclear. V lost 4 bases to trimming and J lost 5 bases, with 13 bases between them. Germline V CDR1 and CDR2: SGHNT, YYREEE (reference sequence). The length of the CDR3 is 13 residues. CDR3 protein: CASSRRERDEQYF. CDR3 DNA: TGTGCCAGCAGCCGGAGAGAGCGAGACGAGCAGTACTTC.

The chain is built from TRBV20-1 and TRBJ1-4; D is unclear. The ends were cut back, 2 bases at V and 8 bases at J, with 6 bases in the middle. The CDR3 extends over 11 amino acids. Per germline, CDR1 DFQATT and CDR2 SNEGSKA (reference sequence). CDR3 bases: TGCAGTGCTAGATTGATGGAAAAACTGTTTTTT. This codes for CSARLMEKLFF.

This clonotype appeared a few times. The chain has TRBV6-1 and TRBJ1-3; 9 bases map to TRBD1. The CDR3 sequence is 15 residues long. Germline lookup yields CDR1 MNHNS and CDR2 SASEGT. With 5 bases clipped from V and 0 bases from J, the junction kept 2 bases outside the gene matches. As DNA, the CDR3 is TGTGCCAGCAGTCCGACAGGGGGCTCTGGAAACACCATATATTTT. Protein product: CASSPTGGSGNTIYF.

In DNA, the CDR3 is TGTGCCAGCAGCCCCCTTGGGACAGGGACGAATGAGCAGTTCTTC. Translation gives CASSPLGTGTNEQFF. This chain joins TRBV11-3 and TRBJ2-1; 9 bases agree with TRBD1. Germline assignment: CDR1 SGHNT and CDR2 YENEEA. This CDR3 spans 15 amino acids. Losses at the gene ends were 5 bases for V and 7 bases for J; bases not matched to a gene: 9. The variable domain in full, completed from reference TRBV11-3 and TRBJ2-1, reads EAGVVQSPRYKIIEKKQPVAFWCNPISGHNTLYWYLQNLGQGPELLIRYENEEAVDDSQLPKDRFSAERLKGVDSTLKIQPAELGDSAVYLCASSPLGTGTNEQFFGPGTRLTVL.

The chain is built from TRBV27 and TRBJ1-5; D might be TRBD1 (6 bases). The length of the CDR3 is 8 residues. Germline V CDR1 and CDR2: MNHEY, SMNVEV (reference sequence). The V and J ends lost 9 bases and 15 bases respectively, with 9 bases between them. The CDR3 sequence: CARGALHF. The CDR3 nucleotides read TGTGCCAGGGGGGCTTTGCATTTT.

This clonotype was recorded a few times. The J gene is TRBJ1-2, the V gene TRBV6-5, with D tentatively TRBD1 (6 bases). Trimming removed 0 bases from V and 1 base from J, with 9 bases in between. The CDR3 contains 15 residues. The V gene's germline CDR1 is MNHEY and CDR2 SVGAGI. The CDR3 DNA is TGTGCCAGCAGTTACTCGTACAGGGTTAACTATGGCTACACCTTC. Protein product: CASSYSYRVNYGYTF.

The J gene is TRBJ2-7, the V gene TRBV7-3; D may correspond to TRBD1 or TRBD2 (5 bases each). Germline assignment: CDR1 SGHTA and CDR2 FQGTGA. V lost 4 bases and J lost 5, with 12 bases in between. The length of the CDR3 is 13 residues. The CDR3 region has the DNA TGTGCCAGCAGCTCCCGAGGGGAGCACGAGCAGTACTTC. This codes for CASSSRGEHEQYF. Full variable domain (outside the CDR3, taken from reference TRBV7-3 and TRBJ2-7): GAGVSQTPSNKVTEKGKYVELRCDPISGHTALYWYRQSLGQGPEFLIYFQGTGAADDSGLPNDRFFAVRPEGSVSTLKIQRTERGDSAVYLCASSSRGEHEQYFGPGTRLTVT.

The V gene is TRBV7-2, the J gene TRBJ1-2; D remains unclear. V was pared by 5 bases and J by 2 bases, with 9 bases between. The germline CDR1 and CDR2 sequences are SGHTA and FQGNSA. This CDR3 region has 13 residues. The CDR3 spells CASSLDGNYGYTF. The CDR3 nucleotides are TGTGCCAGCAGCCTCGACGGAAACTATGGCTACACCTTC.

The chain employs TRBV27 and TRBJ2-3, with 7 bases matching TRBD1. The CDR3 consists of 13 residues. V dropped 6 bases and J dropped 9; count of bases not matched to a gene: 9. Germline CDR1 MNHEY, CDR2 SMNVEV (reference sequence). CDR3 bases: TGTGCCAGCAGCTCCCTCGGGACAGTAACGCAGTATTTT. The encoded protein is CASSSLGTVTQYF.

The rearrangement uses TRBV3-1 and TRBJ1-2; D call uncertain. Germline CDR1 LGHDT, CDR2 YNNKEL (reference sequence). This CDR3 contains 13 residues. Trimming shortened V by 4 bases and J by 5 bases, and 11 bases separated the two germline ends. CDR3 protein: CASSPDGLYGYTF. The CDR3 DNA follows: TGTGCCAGCAGCCCGGACGGATTGTATGGCTACACCTTC.

The chain couples TRBV20-1 to TRBJ2-7; D gene ambiguous. The CDR3 loop spans 13 amino acids. Per germline, CDR1 DFQATT and CDR2 SNEGSKA (reference sequence). V lost 2 bases, J lost 6 bases, and 14 bases lay in between. This chain's CDR3 is CSARLGRFTEQYF. CDR3 in DNA: TGCAGTGCTAGACTGGGCAGGTTTACCGAGCAGTACTTC.

The rearrangement joins TRBV12-3 or TRBV12-4 to TRBJ1-1; no clear D gene. CDR3 size: 12 residues. With 2 bases removed from V and 11 bases from J, the gap between germline ends came to 12 bases. The CDR3 protein is CASSLKTAVAFF. CDR3 in DNA: TGTGCCAGCAGTTTAAAAACTGCGGTGGCTTTCTTT.

V and J are TRBV20-1 and TRBJ1-1; 8 nucleotides match TRBD1. Germline CDR1 is DFQATT and CDR2 is SNEGSKA (reference sequence). J lost 5 bases, V lost 4 bases, and 12 bases had no gene match. The CDR3 is 15 amino acids. The CDR3 protein is CSATTPDRGGTEAFF. The CDR3 nucleotides read TGCAGTGCTACAACGCCAGACAGGGGAGGGACTGAAGCTTTCTTT.

The CDR3 nucleotides read TGCAGTGCCGAGACGGGGGCCTACCCTACTCAGCCCCAGCATTTT. Translated: CSAETGAYPTQPQHF. The rearrangement uses TRBV20-1 and TRBJ1-5; TRBD1 is a possible D gene (6 bases). Germline-derived CDR1 and CDR2 are DFQATT and SNEGSKA (reference sequence). V lost 6 bases and J lost 6, with 21 bases in between. The CDR3 has 15 amino acids.

This clonotype turned up a few times. The chain links TRBV7-2 to TRBJ1-2, with D maybe TRBD1 (5 bases). The V end was cut by 3 bases, the J end by 8 bases, with 13 bases between. The germline V gene has CDR1 SGHTA and CDR2 FQGNSA. CDR3 length: 13 amino acids. The CDR3 coding sequence is TGTGCCAGCAGCTTCCCCTCGGGGCGGGGCTACACCTTC. Residues: CASSFPSGRGYTF. Complete variable domain (other parts from reference TRBV7-2 and TRBJ1-2): GAGVSQSPSNKVTEKGKDVELRCDPISGHTALYWYRQSLGQGLEFLIYFQGNSAPDKSGLPSDRFSAERTGGSVSTLTIQRTQQEDSAVYLCASSFPSGRGYTFGSGTRLTVV.

The chain recombines TRBV6-5 with TRBJ1-3; TRBD1 matches at 8 bases. Germline CDR1 reads MNHEY; CDR2 reads SVGAGI. This CDR3 region has 17 residues. V trimming: 0 bases; J trimming: 0 bases; junction bases outside the gene matches: 4. The chain's CDR3 is CASSYSGQASSGNTIYF. CDR3 in DNA: TGTGCCAGCAGTTACTCGGGACAGGCTAGCTCTGGAAACACCATATATTTT.

The chain has TRBV6-2 or TRBV6-3 and TRBJ2-5; D is perhaps TRBD1 (6 bases). The V end lost 7 bases, the J end lost 5 bases, and 20 bases lay between the germline ends. Germline-derived CDR1 and CDR2 are MNHEY and SVGEGT. The CDR3 runs to 15 residues. The CDR3 loop reads CASKVVRGGPETQYF. The CDR3 DNA reads as TGTGCCAGCAAGGTGGTTAGAGGGGGACCGGAGACCCAGTACTTC.

V and J are TRBV2 and TRBJ2-5, with 7 nucleotides matching TRBD1. The CDR3 consists of 14 residues. The V segment lost 1 base and the J segment 4 bases; nucleotides outside the gene matches: 3. The germline CDR1 and CDR2 sequences are SNHLY and FYNNEI. CDR3 loop: CASSEGQGGETQYF. The DNA for the CDR3 is TGTGCCAGCAGTGAAGGACAGGGCGGAGAGACCCAGTACTTC. Full variable domain (missing parts from reference TRBV2 and TRBJ2-5): EPEVTQTPSHQVTQMGQEVILRCVPISNHLYFYWYRQILGQKVEFLVSFYNNEISEKSEIFDDQFSVERPDGSNFTLKIRSTKLEDSAMYFCASSEGQGGETQYFGPGTRLLVL.

The chain is built from TRBV7-9 and TRBJ2-1; D gene ambiguous. The germline gives CDR1 SEHNR, CDR2 FQNEAQ (reference sequence). V was trimmed by 3 bases and J by 2 bases, leaving 11 bases between them. The CDR3 contains 15 residues. The CDR3 sequence is CASSFGRTTYNEQFF. CDR3 DNA sequence: TGTGCCAGCAGCTTTGGGCGTACTACCTACAATGAGCAGTTCTTC.

The genes are TRBV20-1 and TRBJ2-7; D is possibly TRBD2 (5 bases). The V end was cut by 0 bases, the J end by 2 bases, with 14 bases between. Germline V gene lookup returns CDR1 DFQATT and CDR2 SNEGSKA (reference sequence). This CDR3 has 15 residues. As DNA, the CDR3 is TGCAGTGCTAGAGATGAAAGCGGAGGTACCTACGAGCAGTACTTC. The encoded protein is CSARDESGGTYEQYF.

This clonotype was seen more than once but under ten times. The chain is built from TRBV5-1 and TRBJ2-7; D is ambiguous. The germline gives CDR1 SGHRS, CDR2 YFSETQ. Deletions cut 0 bases from V and 3 bases from J, with 10 bases between. The CDR3 consists of 14 residues. DNA of the CDR3: TGCGCCAGCAGCTTGGAGGCGGTACGCTACGAGCAGTACTTC. Translating it yields CASSLEAVRYEQYF. Complete variable domain (other parts from reference TRBV5-1 and TRBJ2-7): KAGVTQTPRYLIKTRGQQVTLSCSPISGHRSVSWYQQTPGQGLQFLFEYFSETQRNKGNFPGRFSGRQFSNSRSEMNVSTLELGDSALYLCASSLEAVRYEQYFGPGTRLTVT.

The chain carries TRBV19 and TRBJ1-5, with D possibly matching TRBD1 (5 bases). The CDR3 loop spans 14 amino acids. Germline V lookup: CDR1 LNHDA, CDR2 SQIVND (reference sequence). The V end lost 3 bases, the J end lost 6 bases, and 12 bases lay between the germline ends. The CDR3 nucleotides are TGTGCCAGTAGTATCGGGGCAAACGGTCAGCCCCAGCATTTT. Protein sequence: CASSIGANGQPQHF.

As DNA, the CDR3 is TGTGCCAGCAGCCCCGGTGGCGAGCAGTACTTC. The encoded protein is CASSPGGEQYF. The chain employs TRBV6-1 and TRBJ2-7, with D unresolved. This CDR3 spans 11 amino acids. With 6 bases removed from V and 6 bases from J, the gap between germline ends came to 9 bases. Germline values: CDR1 MNHNS, CDR2 SASEGT.

The CDR3 sequence: CSARGGGRAVDTQYF. The CDR3 DNA is TGCAGTGCTAGAGGAGGGGGGAGGGCCGTAGATACGCAGTATTTT. This chain links TRBV20-1 with TRBJ2-3; possibly TRBD2 for D (7 bases). Trimming stripped 1 base from V and 5 bases from J, with 16 bases between. Germline values: CDR1 DFQATT, CDR2 SNEGSKA (reference sequence). This CDR3 comprises 15 residues.